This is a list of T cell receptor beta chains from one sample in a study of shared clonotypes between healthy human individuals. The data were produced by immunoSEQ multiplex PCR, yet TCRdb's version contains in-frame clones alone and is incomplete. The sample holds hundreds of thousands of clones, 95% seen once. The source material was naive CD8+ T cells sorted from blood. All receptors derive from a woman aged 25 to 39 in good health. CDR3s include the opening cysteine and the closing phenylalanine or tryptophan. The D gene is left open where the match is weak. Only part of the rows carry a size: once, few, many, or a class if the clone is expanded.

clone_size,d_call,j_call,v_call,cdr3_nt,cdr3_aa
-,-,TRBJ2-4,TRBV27,TGTGCCAGCAGCCTAGGGGCAGGTCGGGCCAAAAACATTCAGTACTTC,CASSLGAGRAKNIQYF
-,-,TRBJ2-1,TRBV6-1,TGTGCCAGCAGTGTTGGGAGGGGGTCTGTTGAGCAGTTCTTC,CASSVGRGSVEQFF
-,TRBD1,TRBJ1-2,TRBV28,TGTGCCAGCAGTCCGTACAGGGGAGGCTATGGCTACACCTTC,CASSPYRGGYGYTF
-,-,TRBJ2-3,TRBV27,TGTGCCAGCAGTTTCAGATTCACAGATACGCAGTATTTT,CASSFRFTDTQYF
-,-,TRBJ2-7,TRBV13,TGTGCCAGCAGCCCTCGGCTAGACAGCTCCTACGAGCAGTACTTC,CASSPRLDSSYEQYF
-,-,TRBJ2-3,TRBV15,TGTGCCACCTATTCAGGAACGAGGGGCACAGATACGCAGTATTTT,CATYSGTRGTDTQYF
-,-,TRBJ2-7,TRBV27,TGTGCCAGCAGTTTCTCAGGACGCTACGAGCAGTACTTC,CASSFSGRYEQYF
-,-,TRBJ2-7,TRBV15,TGTGCCACCAGCAGAGATAGGACACTAGACGGACCGTCCTACGAGCAGTACTTC,CATSRDRTLDGPSYEQYF
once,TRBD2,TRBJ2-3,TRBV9,TGTGCCAGCAGCGTCGCACTGGCGGGAGGCCTCACAGATACGCAGTATTTT,CASSVALAGGLTDTQYF
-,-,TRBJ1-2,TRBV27,TGTGCCAGCAGTTTAAGCCGGGGAGCTAACTATGGCTACACCTTC,CASSLSRGANYGYTF
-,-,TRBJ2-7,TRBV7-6,TGTGCCAGCAGCCAGGGGCGGGAAAACGAGCAGTACTTC,CASSQGRENEQYF
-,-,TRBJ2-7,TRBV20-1,TGCAGTGCTCGGACTTCCTACGAGCAGTACTTC,CSARTSYEQYF
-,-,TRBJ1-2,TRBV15,TGTGCCACCAGCAGAGAGGAAGGATCAACTAACTATGGCTACACCTTC,CATSREEGSTNYGYTF
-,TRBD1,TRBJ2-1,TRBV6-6,TGTGCCAGCAGTTACTCGGGACAGGGATACAATGAGCAGTTCTTC,CASSYSGQGYNEQFF
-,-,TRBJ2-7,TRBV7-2,TGTGCCAGCTCCTCGATCCGGGAGCCATCCGACTACGAGCAGTACTTC,CASSSIREPSDYEQYF
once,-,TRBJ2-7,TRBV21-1,TGTGCCAGCAGCAAAAGGCTAGCGGGACGAAGCTCCTACGAGCAGTACTTC,CASSKRLAGRSSYEQYF
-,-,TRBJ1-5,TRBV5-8,TGTGCCAGCAGCCCACGGGGTCAGCCCCAGCATTTT,CASSPRGQPQHF
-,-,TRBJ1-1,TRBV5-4,TGTGCCAGCAGCTTGCGGGAGGGGATGAACACTGAAGCTTTCTTT,CASSLREGMNTEAFF
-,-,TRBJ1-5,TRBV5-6,TGTGCCAGCAGCTTACAGGATAGCAATCAGCCCCAGCATTTT,CASSLQDSNQPQHF
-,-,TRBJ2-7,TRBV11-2,TGTGCCAGCAGCTTAGTTTCGTACTCCTACGAGCAGTACTTC,CASSLVSYSYEQYF
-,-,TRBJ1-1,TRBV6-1,TGTGCCAGCAGTGAAACCTATATTTACAGGGTCGGCGACACTGAAGCTTTCTTT,CASSETYIYRVGDTEAFF
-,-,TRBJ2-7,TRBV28,TGTGCCAGCAGATCTATAGCGGAAGAGCAGTACTTC,CASRSIAEEQYF
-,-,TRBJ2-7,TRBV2,TGTGCCAGCAGTGAGGACTCGGACTACGGGCAGTACTTC,CASSEDSDYGQYF
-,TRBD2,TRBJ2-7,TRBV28,TGTGCCAGCAGCCCCCGGGAGGCCCTCTCCTACGAGCAGTACTTC,CASSPREALSYEQYF
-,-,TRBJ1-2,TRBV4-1,TGCGCCAGCAGCCGACTCCAGGACTACTATGGCTACACCTTC,CASSRLQDYYGYTF
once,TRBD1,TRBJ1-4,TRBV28,TGTGCCAGCAGCATCCGGGACAGTAATGAAAAACTGTTTTTT,CASSIRDSNEKLFF
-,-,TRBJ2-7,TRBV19,TGTGCCAGTAGTACCTACGAGCAAGCCGAGCAGTACTTC,CASSTYEQAEQYF
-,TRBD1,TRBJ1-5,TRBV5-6,TGTGCCAGCAGCTTAGGACAGGCTGAGAGTACGCCCCAGCATTTT,CASSLGQAESTPQHF
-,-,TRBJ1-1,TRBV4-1,TGCGCCAGCCGTCACAGCACTGAAGCTTTCTTT,CASRHSTEAFF
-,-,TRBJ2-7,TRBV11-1,TGTGCCAGCAGCCCCTTCAGCGGGCCCTCCTACGAGCAGTACTTC,CASSPFSGPSYEQYF
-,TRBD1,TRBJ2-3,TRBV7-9,TGTGCCAGCAGCTTAGCGCGGGACAGGGGGCTTTGGACAGATACGCAGTATTTT,CASSLARDRGLWTDTQYF
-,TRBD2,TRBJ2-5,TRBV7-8,TGTGCCAGCAGCTATACTAGCGCAAAGTACTTC,CASSYTSAKYF
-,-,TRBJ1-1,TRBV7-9,TGTGCCAGCAGCTTAGATCGGGGGGTTGCTGAAGCTTTCTTT,CASSLDRGVAEAFF
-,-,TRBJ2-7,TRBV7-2,TGTGCCAGCAGCTTGCGGCCTTTTGGCAGCACCTACGAGCAGTACTTC,CASSLRPFGSTYEQYF
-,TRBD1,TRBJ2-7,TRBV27,TGTGCCAGCAGAACAGGGGTCGAGCAGTACTTC,CASRTGVEQYF
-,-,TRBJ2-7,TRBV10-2,TGCGCCAGCAGTGAGTTAGCCTACGAGCAGTACTTC,CASSELAYEQYF
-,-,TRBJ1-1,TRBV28,TGTGCCAGCACGTTATCGCACACTGAAGCTTTCTTT,CASTLSHTEAFF
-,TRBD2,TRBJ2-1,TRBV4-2,TGTGCCAGCAGCCAAGAGAGAACGAACGTAGCGGGAGGGCCGACGTATGAGCAGTTCTTC,CASSQERTNVAGGPTYEQFF
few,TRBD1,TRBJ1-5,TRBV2,TGTGCCAGCAGTGATACGGGGACAGGGGGTGTCAATCAGCCCCAGCATTTT,CASSDTGTGGVNQPQHF
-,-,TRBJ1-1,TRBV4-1,TGCGCCAGCAGCGGGCGACAGGTCGGCACTGAAGCTTTCTTT,CASSGRQVGTEAFF
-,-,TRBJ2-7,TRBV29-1,TGCAGCGTTGATGCGGACAACTCCTACGAGCAGTACTTC,CSVDADNSYEQYF
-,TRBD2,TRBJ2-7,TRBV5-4,TGTGCCAGCAGCGAGGGGACTAGAATCCACGAGCAGTACTTC,CASSEGTRIHEQYF
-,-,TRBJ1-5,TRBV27,TGTGCCAGCAGTTTCTCCGCAAGCAATCAGCCCCAGCATTTT,CASSFSASNQPQHF
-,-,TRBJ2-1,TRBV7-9,TGTGCCAGCAGCTTAGTCACAGGGCGGGCGTACAATGAGCAGTTCTTC,CASSLVTGRAYNEQFF
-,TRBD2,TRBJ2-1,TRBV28,TGTGCCAGCCGGTTAGCGGGAGAGTACAATGAGCAGTTCTTC,CASRLAGEYNEQFF
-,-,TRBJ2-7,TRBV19,TGTGCCAGTAGAATTCAACGGACCTGGGAGTACGAGCAGTACTTC,CASRIQRTWEYEQYF
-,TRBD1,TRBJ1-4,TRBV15,TGTGCCACCAGCCCAGGGGGGAATGAAAAACTGTTTTTT,CATSPGGNEKLFF
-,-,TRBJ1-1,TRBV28,TGTGCCAGCAGCCGGGAGGGGTTCTCCACTGAAGCTTTCTTT,CASSREGFSTEAFF
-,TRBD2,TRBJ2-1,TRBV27,TGTGCCAGCAGTAGCGGGAGGGTTAACGAGCAGTTCTTC,CASSSGRVNEQFF
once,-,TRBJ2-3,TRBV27,TGTGCCAGCAGGCTCCGGTGGTCAGATACGCAGTATTTT,CASRLRWSDTQYF